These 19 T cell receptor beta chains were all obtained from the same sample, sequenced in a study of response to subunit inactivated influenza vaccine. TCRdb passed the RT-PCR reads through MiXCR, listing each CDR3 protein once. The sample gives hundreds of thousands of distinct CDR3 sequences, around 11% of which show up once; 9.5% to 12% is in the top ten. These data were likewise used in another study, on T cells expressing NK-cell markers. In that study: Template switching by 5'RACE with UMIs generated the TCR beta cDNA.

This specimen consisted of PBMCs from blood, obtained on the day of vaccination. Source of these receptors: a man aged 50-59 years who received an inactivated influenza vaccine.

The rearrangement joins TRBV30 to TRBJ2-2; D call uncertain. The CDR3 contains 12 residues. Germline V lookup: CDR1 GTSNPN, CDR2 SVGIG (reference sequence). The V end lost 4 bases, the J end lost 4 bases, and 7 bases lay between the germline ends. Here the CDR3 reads CAWMKRTGELFF. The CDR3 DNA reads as TGTGCCTGGATGAAACGCACCGGGGAGCTGTTTTTT.

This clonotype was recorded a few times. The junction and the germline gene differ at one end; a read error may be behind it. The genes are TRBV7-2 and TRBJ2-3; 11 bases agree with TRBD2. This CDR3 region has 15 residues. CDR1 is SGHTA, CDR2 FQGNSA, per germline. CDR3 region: CASSVAGGWSDTQYF. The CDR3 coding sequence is TGTGCCAGCAGCGTAGCGGGAGGGTGGTCAGATACGCAGTATTTT.

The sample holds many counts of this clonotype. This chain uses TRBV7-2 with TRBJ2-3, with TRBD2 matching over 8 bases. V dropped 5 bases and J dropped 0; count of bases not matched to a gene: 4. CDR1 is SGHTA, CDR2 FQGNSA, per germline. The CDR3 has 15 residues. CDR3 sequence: CASSQAGASTDTQYF. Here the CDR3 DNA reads TGTGCCAGCAGCCAAGCGGGGGCCAGCACAGATACGCAGTATTTT.

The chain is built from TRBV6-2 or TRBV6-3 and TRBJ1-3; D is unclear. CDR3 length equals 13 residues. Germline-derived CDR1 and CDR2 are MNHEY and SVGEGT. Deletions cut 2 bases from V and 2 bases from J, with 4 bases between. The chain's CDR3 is CASSYTPGNTIYF. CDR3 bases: TGTGCCAGCAGTTACACGCCTGGAAACACCATATATTTT.

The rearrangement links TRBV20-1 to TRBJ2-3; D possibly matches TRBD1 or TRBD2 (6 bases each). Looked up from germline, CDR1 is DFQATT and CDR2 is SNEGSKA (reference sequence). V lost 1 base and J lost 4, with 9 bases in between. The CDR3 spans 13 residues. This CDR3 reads CSARAGAADTQYF. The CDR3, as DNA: TGCAGTGCTAGAGCGGGGGCTGCAGATACGCAGTATTTT.

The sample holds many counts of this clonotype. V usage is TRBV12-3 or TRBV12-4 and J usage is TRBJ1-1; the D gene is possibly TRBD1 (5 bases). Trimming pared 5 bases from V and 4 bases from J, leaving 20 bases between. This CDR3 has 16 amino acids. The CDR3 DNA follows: TGTGCCAGCAGTACCGTAGCAGGGACGTTGGGCACTGAAGCTTTCTTT. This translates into CASSTVAGTLGTEAFF.

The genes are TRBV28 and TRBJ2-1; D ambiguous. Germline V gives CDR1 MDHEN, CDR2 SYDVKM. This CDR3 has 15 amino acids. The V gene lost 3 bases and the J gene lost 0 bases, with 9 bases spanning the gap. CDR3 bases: TGTGCCAGCAGTTTCAAGGGCCTCTCCTACAATGAGCAGTTCTTC. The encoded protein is CASSFKGLSYNEQFF.

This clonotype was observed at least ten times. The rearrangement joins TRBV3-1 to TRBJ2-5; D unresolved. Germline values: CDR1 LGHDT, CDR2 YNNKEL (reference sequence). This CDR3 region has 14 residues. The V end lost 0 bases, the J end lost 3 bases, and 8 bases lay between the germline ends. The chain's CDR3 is CASSQDTSKETQYF. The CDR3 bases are TGTGCCAGCAGCCAAGATACGAGTAAAGAGACCCAGTACTTC.

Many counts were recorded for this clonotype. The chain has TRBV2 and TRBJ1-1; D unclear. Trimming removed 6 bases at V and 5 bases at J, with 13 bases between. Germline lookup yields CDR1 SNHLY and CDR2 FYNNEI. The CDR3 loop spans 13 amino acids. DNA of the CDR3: TGTGCCAGCAGGGCCGGAGGGTATACTGAAGCTTTCTTT. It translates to CASRAGGYTEAFF.

The CDR3 is CASRGTGGYGYTF. The CDR3 DNA reads as TGTGCCAGCAGAGGGACAGGGGGCTATGGCTACACCTTC. The chain employs TRBV6-1 and TRBJ1-2, with TRBD1 identical over 11 bases. This CDR3 has 13 amino acids. Germline V gene sequence: CDR1 MNHNS, CDR2 SASEGT. With V trimmed by 6 bases and J by 4 bases, 1 base remained unmatched.

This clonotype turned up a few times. The CDR3 here is CASSEGRGTDTQYF. CDR3 nucleotides: TGTGCCAGCAGTGAAGGAAGGGGCACAGATACGCAGTATTTT. The chain combines TRBV6-4 with TRBJ2-3; D is ambiguous. The CDR3 length is 14 residues. CDR1 MRHNA and CDR2 SNTAGT come from the germline V gene. Between the trimmed V and J ends, which lost 3 bases and 1 base, there was a span of 8 bases.

The CDR3 here is CASSEQGGVNEQFF. CDR3 sequence (DNA): TGTGCCAGCAGTGAACAGGGGGGAGTCAATGAGCAGTTCTTC. The chain couples TRBV6-1 to TRBJ2-1; TRBD1 is a possible D gene (7 bases). V dropped 2 bases and J dropped 6 bases, with 11 bases sitting between them. The CDR3 is 14 amino acids. CDR1 is MNHNS and CDR2 is SASEGT in the germline V gene.

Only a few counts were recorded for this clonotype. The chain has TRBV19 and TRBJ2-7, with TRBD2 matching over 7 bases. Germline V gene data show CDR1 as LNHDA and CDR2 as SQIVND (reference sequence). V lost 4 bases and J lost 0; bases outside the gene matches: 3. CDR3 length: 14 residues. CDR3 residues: CASSKRDRSYEQYF. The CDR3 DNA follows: TGTGCCAGTAGTAAGCGGGACCGCTCCTACGAGCAGTACTTC.

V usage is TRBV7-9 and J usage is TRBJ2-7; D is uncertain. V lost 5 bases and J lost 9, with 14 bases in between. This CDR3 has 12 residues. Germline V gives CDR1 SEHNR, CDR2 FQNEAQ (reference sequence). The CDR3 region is CASSRDSLGQYF. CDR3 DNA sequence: TGTGCCAGCAGCAGAGATTCACTGGGGCAGTACTTC.

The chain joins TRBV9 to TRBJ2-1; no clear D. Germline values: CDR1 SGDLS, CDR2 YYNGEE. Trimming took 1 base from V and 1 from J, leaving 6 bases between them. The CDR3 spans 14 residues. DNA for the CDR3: TGTGCCAGCAGCGTAAGTGTATCCTACAATGAGCAGTTCTTC. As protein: CASSVSVSYNEQFF.

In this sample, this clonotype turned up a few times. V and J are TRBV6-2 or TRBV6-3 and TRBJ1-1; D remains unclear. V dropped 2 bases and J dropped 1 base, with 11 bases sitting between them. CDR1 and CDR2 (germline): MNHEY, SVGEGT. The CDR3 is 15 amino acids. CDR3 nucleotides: TGTGCCAGCAGTTACGATCTGGGAGGGAACACTGAAGCTTTCTTT. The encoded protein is CASSYDLGGNTEAFF.

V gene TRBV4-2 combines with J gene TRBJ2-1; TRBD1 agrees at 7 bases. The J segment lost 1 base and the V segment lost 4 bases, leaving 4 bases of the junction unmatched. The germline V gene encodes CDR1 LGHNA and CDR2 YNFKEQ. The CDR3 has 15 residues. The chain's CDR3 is CASSLDRESYNEQFF. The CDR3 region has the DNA TGTGCCAGCAGCCTCGACAGGGAATCCTACAATGAGCAGTTCTTC.

CDR3 protein: CASSQEATGKSGQYF. CDR3 DNA sequence: TGCGCCAGCAGCCAAGAGGCGACAGGGAAGAGCGGGCAGTATTTT. V is TRBV4-3 and J is TRBJ2-3; TRBD1 matches at 7 bases. In germline, CDR1 is LGHNA, CDR2 YSLEER. The CDR3 loop spans 15 amino acids. V dropped 0 bases and J dropped 11; count of bases not matched to a gene: 11.

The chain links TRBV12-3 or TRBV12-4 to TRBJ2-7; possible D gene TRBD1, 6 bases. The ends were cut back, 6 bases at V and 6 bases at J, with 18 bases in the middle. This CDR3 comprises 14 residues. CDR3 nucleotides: TGTGCCAGCAGCACGTCAGACAGGAAAGTCGAGCAGTACTTC. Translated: CASSTSDRKVEQYF.